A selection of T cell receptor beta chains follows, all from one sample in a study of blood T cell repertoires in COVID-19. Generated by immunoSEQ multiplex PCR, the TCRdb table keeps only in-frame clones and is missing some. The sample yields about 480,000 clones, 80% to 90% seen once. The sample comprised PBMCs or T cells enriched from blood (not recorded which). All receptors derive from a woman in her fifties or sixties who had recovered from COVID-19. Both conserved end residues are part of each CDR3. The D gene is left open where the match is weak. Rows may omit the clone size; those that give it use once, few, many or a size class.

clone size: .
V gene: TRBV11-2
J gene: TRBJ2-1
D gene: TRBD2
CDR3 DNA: TGTGCCAGCAGCGGTACTAGCGGGGGGCCCTACAATGAGCAGTTCTTC
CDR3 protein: CASSGTSGGPYNEQFF

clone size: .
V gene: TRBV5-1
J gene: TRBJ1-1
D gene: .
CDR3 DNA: TGCGCCAGCAGCACCGGAGGGTTGAACACTGAAGCTTTCTTT
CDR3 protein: CASSTGGLNTEAFF

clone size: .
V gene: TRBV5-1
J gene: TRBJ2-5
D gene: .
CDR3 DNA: TGCGCCAGCAGCTTGGCTGGCGAGACCCAGTACTTC
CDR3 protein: CASSLAGETQYF

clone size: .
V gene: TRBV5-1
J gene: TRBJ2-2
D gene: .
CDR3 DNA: TGCGCCAGCAGCTTTTTAGGGGAGCTGTTTTTT
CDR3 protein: CASSFLGELFF

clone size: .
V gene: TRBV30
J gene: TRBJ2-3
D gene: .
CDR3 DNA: TGTGCCTGGAGTGGAAGACAGGGCACAGATACGCAGTATTTT
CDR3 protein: CAWSGRQGTDTQYF

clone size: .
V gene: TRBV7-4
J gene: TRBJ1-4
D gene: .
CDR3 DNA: TGTGCCAGCAGATCCGGGGATGAAAAACTGTTTTTT
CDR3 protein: CASRSGDEKLFF

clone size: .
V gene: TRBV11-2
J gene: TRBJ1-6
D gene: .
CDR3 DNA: TGTGCCAGCAGCCTACAGCGACAGGAGAATTCACCCCTCCACTTT
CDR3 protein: CASSLQRQENSPLHF

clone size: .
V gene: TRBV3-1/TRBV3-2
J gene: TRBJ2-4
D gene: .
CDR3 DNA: TGTGCCAGCAGCCAAGGGGCAGCCAGAAACATTCAGTACTTC
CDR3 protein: CASSQGAARNIQYF

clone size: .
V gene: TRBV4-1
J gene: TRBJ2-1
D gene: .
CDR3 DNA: TGCGCCAGCAGCCAGGAAGAACGAGCGGATGAGCAGTTCTTC
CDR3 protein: CASSQEERADEQFF

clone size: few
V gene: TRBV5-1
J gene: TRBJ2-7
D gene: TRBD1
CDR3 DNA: TGCGCCAGCAGCCTGTCGGGGACAGGGGGCTACGAGCAGTACTTC
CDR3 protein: CASSLSGTGGYEQYF

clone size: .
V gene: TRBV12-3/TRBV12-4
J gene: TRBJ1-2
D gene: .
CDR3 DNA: TGTGCCAGCAGACTTCGGACAACCGGCGGCTACACCTTC
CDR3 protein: CASRLRTTGGYTF

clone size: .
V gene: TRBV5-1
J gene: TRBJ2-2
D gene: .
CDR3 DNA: TGCGCCAGCGGCACGGGGAACACCGGGGAGCTGTTTTTT
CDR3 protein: CASGTGNTGELFF

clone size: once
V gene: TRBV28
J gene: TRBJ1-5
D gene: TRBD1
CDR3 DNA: TGTGCCAGCACCTCAGGGGGGTTGTACAATCAGCCCCAGCATTTT
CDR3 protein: CASTSGGLYNQPQHF

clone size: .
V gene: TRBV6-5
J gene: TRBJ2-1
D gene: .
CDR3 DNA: TGTGCCAGCAGTTATTCTGTTCCGGGGTCGAACAATGAGCAGTTCTTC
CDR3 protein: CASSYSVPGSNNEQFF

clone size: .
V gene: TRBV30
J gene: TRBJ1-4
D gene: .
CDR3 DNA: TGTGCCTGGAGTAGGGGCACTTTTGAAAAACTGTTTTTT
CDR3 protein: CAWSRGTFEKLFF

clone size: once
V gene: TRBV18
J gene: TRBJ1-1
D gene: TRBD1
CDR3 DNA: TGTGCCAGCTCATCGAGACAGGGGGCCTCTGAAGCTTTCTTT
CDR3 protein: CASSSRQGASEAFF

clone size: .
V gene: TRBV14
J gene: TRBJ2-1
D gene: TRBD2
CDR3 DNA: TGTGCCAGCAGCCAGATTAGCGGGGGGCCCCGGCGGGGTGAGCAGTTCTTC
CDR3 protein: CASSQISGGPRRGEQFF

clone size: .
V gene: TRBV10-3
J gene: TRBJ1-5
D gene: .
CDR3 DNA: TGTGCCATCAGGGCAGATAGCAATCAGCCCCAGCATTTT
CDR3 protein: CAIRADSNQPQHF

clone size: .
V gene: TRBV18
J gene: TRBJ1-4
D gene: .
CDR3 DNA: TGTGCCAGCTCCAGTAATGAAAAACTGTTTTTT
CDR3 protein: CASSSNEKLFF

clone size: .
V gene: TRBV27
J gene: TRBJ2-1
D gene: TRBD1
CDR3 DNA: TGTGCCAGCAGTTTTAACTCCGGGACAGGAAAACTCAATGAGCAGTTCTTC
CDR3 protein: CASSFNSGTGKLNEQFF

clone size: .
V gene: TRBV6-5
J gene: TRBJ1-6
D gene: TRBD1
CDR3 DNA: TGTGCCAGCAGGCCAGGGGGCGGCAGCTCACCCCTCCACTTT
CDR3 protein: CASRPGGGSSPLHF

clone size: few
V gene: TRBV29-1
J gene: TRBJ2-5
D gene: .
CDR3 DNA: TGCAGCGTTTCCGCCCAAGGGAGGGAGACCCAGTACTTC
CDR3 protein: CSVSAQGRETQYF

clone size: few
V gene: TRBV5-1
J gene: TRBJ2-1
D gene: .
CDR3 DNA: TGCGCCAGCAGCTTGGACAGCTATGAGCAGTTCTTC
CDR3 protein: CASSLDSYEQFF

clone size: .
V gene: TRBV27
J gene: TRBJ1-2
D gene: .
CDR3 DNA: TGTGCCAGTAGAACAGGGAAGTATGGCTACACCTTC
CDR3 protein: CASRTGKYGYTF

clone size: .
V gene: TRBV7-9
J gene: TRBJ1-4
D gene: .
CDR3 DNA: TGTGCCAGCAGCTTAGCGGCCGCAACTAATGAAAAACTGTTTTTT
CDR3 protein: CASSLAAATNEKLFF

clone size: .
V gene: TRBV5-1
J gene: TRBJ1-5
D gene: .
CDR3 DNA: TGCGCCAGCAGCTTGGCTGAGCCCCAGCATTTT
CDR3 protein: CASSLAEPQHF

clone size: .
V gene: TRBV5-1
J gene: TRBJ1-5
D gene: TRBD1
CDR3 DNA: TGCGCCAGCAGCTTGGGTGGGACAGCTAGCAATCAGCCCCAGCATTTT
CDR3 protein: CASSLGGTASNQPQHF

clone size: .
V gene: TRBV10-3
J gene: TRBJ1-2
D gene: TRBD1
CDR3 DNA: TGTGCCATCAGCCTTGACAGGGTGGAAGGCTACACCTTC
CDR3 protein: CAISLDRVEGYTF

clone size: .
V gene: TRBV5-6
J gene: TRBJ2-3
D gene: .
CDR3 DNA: TGTGCCAGCAGCCTTCTGACAGACCTAGATACGCAGTATTTT
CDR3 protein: CASSLLTDLDTQYF

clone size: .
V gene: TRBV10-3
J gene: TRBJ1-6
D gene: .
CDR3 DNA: TGTGCCATCACCAAGACAGTAGGAAATTCACCCCTCCACTTT
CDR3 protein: CAITKTVGNSPLHF

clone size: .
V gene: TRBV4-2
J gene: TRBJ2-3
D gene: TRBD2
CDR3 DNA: TGTGCCAGCAGCCAAGATCCGGGTAGCGGGGATACGCAGTATTTT
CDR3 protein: CASSQDPGSGDTQYF

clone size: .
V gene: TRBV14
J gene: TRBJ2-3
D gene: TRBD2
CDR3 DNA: TGTGCCAGCAGCCAAGGACTAGCGGGGGGTAGAGATACGCAGTATTTT
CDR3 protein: CASSQGLAGGRDTQYF

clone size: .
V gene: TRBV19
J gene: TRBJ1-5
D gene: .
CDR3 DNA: TGTGCCAGTAGTATCCTGGGGCAGCCCTATAGCAATCAGCCCCAGCATTTT
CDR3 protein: CASSILGQPYSNQPQHF

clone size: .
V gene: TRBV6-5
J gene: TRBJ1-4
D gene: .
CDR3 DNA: TGTGCCAGCAGTTACCTGGGACAAATTAATGAAAAACTGTTTTTT
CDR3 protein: CASSYLGQINEKLFF

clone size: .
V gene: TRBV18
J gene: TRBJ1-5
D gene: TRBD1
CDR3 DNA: TGTGCCAGCTCAGCTTATAGGACAGGATTCAATCAGCCCCAGCATTTT
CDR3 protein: CASSAYRTGFNQPQHF

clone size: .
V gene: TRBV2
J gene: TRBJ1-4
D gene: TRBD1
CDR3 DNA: TGTGCCAGCAGTGACCGGGGACAGGGTTCTGAAAAACTGTTTTTT
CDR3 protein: CASSDRGQGSEKLFF

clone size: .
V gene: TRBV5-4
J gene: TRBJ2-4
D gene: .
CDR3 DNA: TGTGCCAGCAGCTTGGATCAGGTCGTTTCCAAAAACATTCAGTACTTC
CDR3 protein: CASSLDQVVSKNIQYF

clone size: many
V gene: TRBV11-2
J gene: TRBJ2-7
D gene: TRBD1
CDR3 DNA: TGTGCCAGCAGCCTAAGCGGGACAGGGAGAGAGAACGAGCAGTACTTC
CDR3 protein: CASSLSGTGRENEQYF

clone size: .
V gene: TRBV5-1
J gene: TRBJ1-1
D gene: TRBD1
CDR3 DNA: TGCGCCAGCAGCTTTGGACAGGGAAACACTGAAGCTTTCTTT
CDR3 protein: CASSFGQGNTEAFF

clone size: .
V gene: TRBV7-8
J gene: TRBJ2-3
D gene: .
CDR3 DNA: TGTGCCAGCAGCTTAGGGGGCCCTGGGACTGATACGCAGTATTTT
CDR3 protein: CASSLGGPGTDTQYF

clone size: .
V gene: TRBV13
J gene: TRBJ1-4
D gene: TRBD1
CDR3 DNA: TGTGCCAGCAGCCCAAGGGACAGGGACCCTGAAAAACTGTTTTTT
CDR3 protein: CASSPRDRDPEKLFF

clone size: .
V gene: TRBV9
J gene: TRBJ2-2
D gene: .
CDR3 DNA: TGTGCCAGCAGCGTCCCGACAGAGGAGAAGAACACCGGGGAGCTGTTTTTT
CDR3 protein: CASSVPTEEKNTGELFF

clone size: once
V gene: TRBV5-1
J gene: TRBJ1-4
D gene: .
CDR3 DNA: TGCGCCAGCAGCTTGGCCGGGATTAATCCTAATGAAAAACTGTTTTTT
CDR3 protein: CASSLAGINPNEKLFF

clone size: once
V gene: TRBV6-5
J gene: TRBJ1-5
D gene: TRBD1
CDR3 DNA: TGTGCCAGCAGCCCCAGGGGGCGGGATCAGCCCCAGCATTTT
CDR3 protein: CASSPRGRDQPQHF

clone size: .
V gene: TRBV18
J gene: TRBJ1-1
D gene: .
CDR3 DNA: TGTGCCAGCTCAACAATCACAGGGAACACTGAAGCTTTCTTT
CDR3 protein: CASSTITGNTEAFF

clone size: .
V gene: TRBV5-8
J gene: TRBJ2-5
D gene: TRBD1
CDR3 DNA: TGTGCCAGCAGCCGCCGGGACAGGGGAGATGGGGAGACCCAGTACTTC
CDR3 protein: CASSRRDRGDGETQYF

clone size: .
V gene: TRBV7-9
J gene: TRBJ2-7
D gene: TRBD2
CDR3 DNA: TGTGCCAGCAGCTTACCGTTAGCGGGGACGTACGAGCAGTACTTC
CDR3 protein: CASSLPLAGTYEQYF

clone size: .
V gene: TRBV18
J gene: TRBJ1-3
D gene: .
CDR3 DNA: TGTGCCAGCTCACCTTACGGGGGTTCTGGAAACACCATATATTTT
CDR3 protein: CASSPYGGSGNTIYF

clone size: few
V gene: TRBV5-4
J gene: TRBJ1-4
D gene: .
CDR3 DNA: TGTGCCAGCAGTTCTGGACAGGAAAAACTGTTTTTT
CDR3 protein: CASSSGQEKLFF

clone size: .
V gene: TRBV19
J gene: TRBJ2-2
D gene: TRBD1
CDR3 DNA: TGTGCCACAGGGGGTTGGACCGGGGAGCTGTTTTTT
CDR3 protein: CATGGWTGELFF

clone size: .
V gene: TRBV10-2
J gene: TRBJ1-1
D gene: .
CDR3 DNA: TGCGCCAGCAGTGAGTCTGCCAGGGCCCTCCCTGAAGCTTTCTTT
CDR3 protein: CASSESARALPEAFF

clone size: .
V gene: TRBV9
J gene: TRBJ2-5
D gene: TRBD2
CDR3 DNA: TGTGCCAGCAGCGTAGGGCTAGCGGGGGGACAAGAGACCCAGTACTTC
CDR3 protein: CASSVGLAGGQETQYF

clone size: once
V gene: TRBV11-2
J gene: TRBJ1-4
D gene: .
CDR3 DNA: TGTGCCAGCAGCTCCGAACGGGGTGAAAAACTGTTTTTT
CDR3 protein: CASSSERGEKLFF

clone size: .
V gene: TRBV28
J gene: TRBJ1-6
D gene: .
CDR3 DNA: TGTGCCAGCAGTCCATCCGGGAGGCGGGATTCACCCCTCCACTTT
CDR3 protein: CASSPSGRRDSPLHF

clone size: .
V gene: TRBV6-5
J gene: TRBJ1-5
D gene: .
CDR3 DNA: TGTGCCAGCAGTCAACAGGGATACGGCAATCAGCCCCAGCATTTT
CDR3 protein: CASSQQGYGNQPQHF